This T cell receptor beta chain appears in the sequencing data of a study of T cell clones after liver transplantation (dated by TCRdb to about 2019). Background on the whole study: Samples were obtained from ITN030ST, a randomized trial in which withdrawal of immunosuppression was attempted within 2 years of liver transplantation. After a pre-transplant mixed lymphocyte reaction, TCRbeta sequencing was used to pinpoint donor-reactive T cell clones, which were subsequently tracked in post-transplant blood. Third party-reactive TCRbeta sequences were also identified from pre-transplant MLRs to serve as an antigen-independent comparator for donor-reactive sequences. Of the eight recipients, a few were HCV-positive, while the remaining recipients had been transplanted for non-autoimmune, non-viral indications. No induction therapy was given to the subjects, and standard immunosuppression was administered until randomization at 12-24 months post-transplant. Tolerance was defined as complete withdrawal of immunosuppression for at least one year without a rise in liver enzymes beyond twice the upper limit of normal. Blood samples were taken pre-transplant, pre-randomization before withdrawal, and post-randomization after full withdrawal or failed withdrawal. The study cohort included 8 liver transplant recipients, of whom 3 were classified as tolerant and 5 as non-tolerant. The research as a whole found: A significant post-transplant decrease in circulating donor-reactive CD4 TCRbeta sequences was observed in 5 of 8 subjects, irrespective of tolerance or HCV status. Low numbers of available donor cells limited the measurable donor-reactive repertoire in two subjects. The conclusions were preliminary, being limited by small, heterogeneous patient numbers and by non-standardized post-transplant time points. Because allograft tissue specimens were not available, migration of donor-reactive T cells into the graft, rather than deletion, may have occurred. When repertoire turnover was accounted for, significantly reduced detection of donor-reactive sequences was found in 7 of 8 subjects for CD4 and in 8 of 8 subjects for CD8. The decline in donor-reactive sequences exceeded the decline in third party-reactive sequences, suggesting partial antigen-specific deletion that was unrelated to withdrawal success.

About this clone: Its antigen is not yet known. Base-call qualities are not available, and no considerably larger clone is one nucleotide away.

Thawed unstimulated PBMCs were stained for CD3, CD4 and CD8 and FACS-sorted into CD3+CD4+ and CD3+CD8+ populations. All 8 studied subjects were randomized to withdrawal of immunosuppression. The Qiagen DNeasy Blood and Tissue Kit was used for genomic DNA isolation. High-throughput TCRbeta CDR3 sequencing of frozen genomic DNA was performed by immunoSEQ, including PCR amplification, mapping, bias correction and internal controls. As for the authors' bioinformatics: Productive rearrangements were retained, and unique TCRbeta sequences were defined by the CDR3 nucleotide sequence together with the V and J gene. Donor-reactive sequences required at least 5-fold expansion in CFSE-low cells versus unstimulated pre-transplant cells and at least 0.01% frequency. Minimum frequency thresholds were set for each subject based on the unstimulated sample with the lowest template count, ensuring at least 90% detection power. Jensen-Shannon divergence between the top 1000 TCRbeta sequences post- versus pre-transplant served as the measure of repertoire turnover. Two-sided Fisher's exact tests were used to test for changes in the detection of donor-reactive sequences. TCRdb limited this immuneACCESS table to in-frame rearrangements with V and J called. A share of clones is missing; checked studies link under half to unresolved V genes, and the rest is unexplained. The V and J calls and clone size are taken from that table; D and trimming were inferred from the DNA. The sample table records 55,000 to 75,000 clones; about 71% of these occur just once. The ten largest clones add up to about 2.6% of the sample.

This receptor was taken from a human patient who received a liver transplant. Some T cells may be donor cells from the graft after a transplant. The starting material was CD4+ T cells from blood, obtained at the approximately 16-month timepoint.

The bases read TGTGCCAGTAGTCAGTCAGCCATGGAATCCTACGAGCAGTACTTC. Its protein reads: CASSQSAMESYEQYF. The sequence is built from TRBV19 and TRBJ2-7; no D gene call is confident. From the cysteine up to the phenylalanine, the CDR3 has a length of 15 residues. Only CDR3 DNA is held: 45 bases, read in frame from base 1. For CDR1 and CDR2, the germline V gene (reference sequence) lists LNHDA and SQIVND. Deletion took 5 bases off V and 1 base off J, with a span of 15 bases between the germline ends.